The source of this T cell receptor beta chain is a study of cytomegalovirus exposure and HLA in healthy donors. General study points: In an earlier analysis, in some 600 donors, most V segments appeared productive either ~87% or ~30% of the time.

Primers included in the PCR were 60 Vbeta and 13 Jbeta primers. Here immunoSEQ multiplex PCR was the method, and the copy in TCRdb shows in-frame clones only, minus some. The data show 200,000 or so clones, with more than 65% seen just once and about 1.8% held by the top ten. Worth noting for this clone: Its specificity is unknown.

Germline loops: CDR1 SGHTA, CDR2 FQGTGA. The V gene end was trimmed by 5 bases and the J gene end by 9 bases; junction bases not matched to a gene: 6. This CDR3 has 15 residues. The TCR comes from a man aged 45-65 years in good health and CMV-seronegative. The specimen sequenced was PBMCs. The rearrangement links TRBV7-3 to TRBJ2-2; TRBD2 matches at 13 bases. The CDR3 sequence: CASSIMGTSGRELFF. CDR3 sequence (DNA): TGTGCCAGCAGCATTATGGGGACTAGCGGGAGGGAGCTGTTTTTT.